The 30 T cell receptor beta chains presented below share a single source sample, sequenced in a study of blood T cell repertoires in COVID-19. Using immunoSEQ multiplex PCR, the repertoire was profiled, and TCRdb retains in-frame clones only, with some absent. The sample shows approximately 220,000 clones, nearly 90% of them seen only once. Material: PBMCs or T cells enriched from blood (not recorded which). Source of these receptors: a man in his thirties or forties who had been exposed to COVID-19.

The rearrangement links TRBV4-3 to TRBJ2-7; the D gene is possibly TRBD2 (7 bases). The germline gives CDR1 LGHNA, CDR2 YSLEER. CDR3 length: 15 residues. Trimming stripped 0 bases from V and 3 bases from J, with 12 bases between. For the CDR3, the DNA is TGCGCCAGCAGCCAAGATCATAGGGGGGGCTACGAGCAGTACTTC. Amino acids: CASSQDHRGGYEQYF.

The gene calls are TRBV5-4 and TRBJ1-4; 7 nucleotides agree with TRBD1. V was pared by 5 bases and J by 8 bases, with 6 bases of the junction left unmatched. The germline CDR1 and CDR2 sequences are SGHNT and YYREEE (reference sequence). The CDR3 is 13 amino acids. The DNA for the CDR3 is TGTGCCAGCAGGGCGACAGGGTCGGAAAAACTGTTTTTT. It codes for CASRATGSEKLFF.

The chain uses TRBV11-2 and TRBJ1-1; 7 positions agree with TRBD1. This CDR3 is built from 13 residues. V trimming: 3 bases; J trimming: 6 bases; junction bases outside the gene matches: 4. CDR1 and CDR2 (germline): SGHAT, FQNNGV. CDR3 protein: CASSFPGTAEAFF. As DNA, the CDR3 is TGTGCCAGCAGCTTCCCCGGGACAGCTGAAGCTTTCTTT. The variable domain in full, completed from reference TRBV11-2 and TRBJ1-1, reads EAGVAQSPRYKIIEKRQSVAFWCNPISGHATLYWYQQILGQGPKLLIQFQNNGVVDDSQLPKDRFSAERLKGVDSTLKIQPAKLEDSAVYLCASSFPGTAEAFFGQGTRLTVV.

The chain recombines TRBV12-2 with TRBJ2-3; the table's D call of TRBD2 was not tested on the DNA. TRBV12-2 is a recognized pseudogene. The CDR3 totals 18 residues. CDR3 sequence reads: CASRLASQAGGDTDTQYF. CDR3 DNA: TGTGCAAGTCGCTTAGCGTCTCAAGCGGGGGGCGACACAGATACGCAGTATTTT.

The CDR3 sequence is CASSPLASGDTQYF. The DNA for the CDR3 is TGTGCCAGCAGCCCCTTAGCTTCGGGAGATACGCAGTATTTT. This chain joins TRBV6-4 and TRBJ2-3; D not certain. The germline V gene has CDR1 MRHNA and CDR2 SNTAGT. Trimming stripped 6 bases from V and 5 bases from J, with 15 bases between. The CDR3 sequence is 14 residues long.

The chain is built from TRBV15 and TRBJ1-6, with D possibly TRBD1 on 5 matching bases. Germline assignment: CDR1 LNHNV and CDR2 YYDKDF (reference sequence). The CDR3 runs to 15 residues. The ends were cut back, 5 bases at V and 7 bases at J, with 15 bases in the middle. In nucleotides, the CDR3 is TGTGCCACCAGCCCATTTCGGGAGGGGAATTCACCCCTCCACTTT. Its translation: CATSPFREGNSPLHF.

V usage is TRBV4-1 and J usage is TRBJ1-1, with D unclear. The CDR3 contains 15 residues. Trimming cost V 2 bases and J 1 base, with 11 bases left between them. Per the germline V gene, CDR1 is MGHRA and CDR2 is YSYEKL. The CDR3 loop reads CASSQPLGRNTEAFF. Here the CDR3 DNA reads TGCGCCAGCAGCCAACCCCTCGGGAGGAACACTGAAGCTTTCTTT.

The rearrangement uses TRBV7-2 and TRBJ2-1; TRBD1 is a possible D gene (6 bases). The germline V and J ends were trimmed by 6 bases and 3 bases, with 15 bases remaining between them. CDR3 length: 15 amino acids. CDR1 SGHTA and CDR2 FQGNSA come from the germline V gene. This CDR3 is CASSTGTSYYNEQFF. CDR3 DNA: TGTGCCAGCAGTACAGGGACGAGCTACTACAATGAGCAGTTCTTC.

This clone appeared once. The rearrangement uses TRBV7-3 and TRBJ2-3; tentatively, D is TRBD1 (6 bases). This CDR3 is 14 amino acids long. Trimming shortened V by 3 bases and J by 1 base, and 8 bases separated the two germline ends. Germline V gene data show CDR1 as SGHTA and CDR2 as FQGTGA. Written as DNA, the CDR3 is TGTGCCAGCAGCTTGGGACACGGCACAGATACGCAGTATTTT. It yields the protein CASSLGHGTDTQYF.

This sequence joins TRBV5-1 and TRBJ1-4; D unresolved. CDR1 and CDR2 from the germline V gene are SGHRS and YFSETQ. This CDR3 has 14 amino acids. Trimming cost V 0 bases and J 8 bases, with 11 bases left between them. DNA for the CDR3: TGCGCCAGCAGCTTGGACGGGTTAGAAGAAAAACTGTTTTTT. Amino acid sequence: CASSLDGLEEKLFF. Complete variable domain (other parts from reference TRBV5-1 and TRBJ1-4): KAGVTQTPRYLIKTRGQQVTLSCSPISGHRSVSWYQQTPGQGLQFLFEYFSETQRNKGNFPGRFSGRQFSNSRSEMNVSTLELGDSALYLCASSLDGLEEKLFFGSGTQLSVL.

J is TRBJ1-3 and V is TRBV6-5; D gene uncertain. Germline values: CDR1 MNHEY, CDR2 SVGAGI. Trimming took off 6 bases at V and 1 base at J, with 4 bases between the two ends. The CDR3 is 12 residues long. The CDR3 is CASRQSGNTIYF. The CDR3 bases are TGTGCCAGCAGACAGTCTGGAAACACCATATATTTT.

Here the CDR3 reads CASSIFLGGDYEQYF. The CDR3 nucleotides read TGTGCCAGTAGTATATTTTTAGGCGGGGACTACGAGCAGTACTTC. V is TRBV19 and J is TRBJ2-7; possibly TRBD2 for D (6 bases). The V and J ends lost 2 bases and 3 bases respectively, with 14 bases between them. The CDR3 is 15 residues long. Germline V gives CDR1 LNHDA, CDR2 SQIVND (reference sequence).

The rearrangement links TRBV3-1 (or the pseudogene TRBV3-2) to TRBJ2-3, with 7 bases matching TRBD1. This CDR3 has 17 amino acids. Germline values: CDR1 LGHDT, CDR2 YNNKEL (reference sequence). Losses at the gene ends were 0 bases for V and 3 bases for J; bases not matched to a gene: 9. Here the CDR3 DNA reads TGTGCCAGCAGCCAAGAGTCTGAGGGGGCCTATACAGATACGCAGTATTTT. The encoded protein is CASSQESEGAYTDTQYF.

The gene calls are TRBV6-5 and TRBJ2-5; 10 bases are shared with TRBD2. CDR1 MNHEY and CDR2 SVGAGI come from the germline V gene. CDR3 length: 16 amino acids. Trimming removed 2 bases from V and 7 bases from J; junction bases left unmatched: 10. The CDR3 DNA follows: TGTGCCAGCAGTTACGGTGGACTAGCGGCAAAAGGGACCCAGTACTTC. Its translation is CASSYGGLAAKGTQYF.

This CDR3 reads CASRKTSGGDLSYNEQFF. The CDR3 nucleotides are TGTGCCAGCAGAAAGACTAGCGGGGGCGATCTCTCCTACAATGAGCAGTTCTTC. This rearrangement joins TRBV2 to TRBJ2-1, with 12 bases identical to TRBD2. V lost 6 bases and J lost 0; bases outside the gene matches: 9. This CDR3 has 18 residues. The germline CDR1 and CDR2 sequences are SNHLY and FYNNEI.

The chain recombines TRBV6-1 with TRBJ1-2; tentative D call: TRBD1 (5 bases). This CDR3 contains 16 residues. V lost 2 bases and J lost 4, with 17 bases in between. Germline assignment: CDR1 MNHNS and CDR2 SASEGT. The CDR3 loop is CASSERLGRAAYGYTF. The CDR3 DNA sequence: TGTGCCAGCAGTGAAAGGCTCGGCAGGGCGGCCTATGGCTACACCTTC.

The chain joins TRBV3-1 (or the pseudogene TRBV3-2) to TRBJ2-3, with TRBD2 matching 11 bases. Per germline, CDR1 LGHDT and CDR2 YNNKEL (reference sequence). J lost 4 bases, V lost 1 base, and 4 bases had no gene match. The CDR3 runs to 16 residues. Here the CDR3 DNA reads TGTGCCAGCAGCCAAGGAAATAGCGGGGGGGCAGATACGCAGTATTTT. Its translation: CASSQGNSGGADTQYF.

The rearrangement uses TRBV3-1 (or the pseudogene TRBV3-2) and TRBJ1-1, with 8 bases matching TRBD1. Germline CDR1 and CDR2: LGHDT and YNNKEL (reference sequence). This CDR3 has 17 residues. V was pared by 1 base and J by 1 base, with 8 bases of the junction left unmatched. The CDR3: CASSQVATGVANTEAFF. Written as DNA, the CDR3 is TGTGCCAGCAGCCAAGTTGCGACAGGGGTGGCGAACACTGAAGCTTTCTTT.

The genes are TRBV19 and TRBJ1-6; 8 nucleotides agree with TRBD1. The CDR3 extends over 15 amino acids. Germline trimming cut 3 bases from V and 9 bases from J; bases unmatched to any gene: 7. Germline V CDR1 and CDR2: LNHDA, SQIVND (reference sequence). The CDR3 is CASSIGDRGGSPLHF. The CDR3 nucleotides read TGTGCCAGTAGTATTGGCGACAGGGGAGGTTCACCCCTCCACTTT.

This chain links TRBV5-4 with TRBJ2-5; 8 nucleotides align to TRBD2. J lost 2 bases, V lost 5 bases, and 5 bases had no gene match. The CDR3 extends over 14 amino acids. Germline V CDR1 and CDR2: SGHNT, YYREEE (reference sequence). CDR3 in DNA: TGTGCCAGCAGTCAAGGCGGGGGGCAAGAGACCCAGTACTTC. This sequence encodes CASSQGGGQETQYF.

With regard to this clone: The junction departs from the called germline gene at one end, perhaps through a read error. The rearrangement uses TRBV5-8 and TRBJ2-1; maybe TRBD2 (5 bases). The CDR3 is 11 amino acids. Germline V lookup: CDR1 SGHTS, CDR2 YDEGEE. CDR3 sequence: CASSLEGPGVF. For the CDR3, the DNA is TGTGCCAGCAGCCTGGAAGGACCCGGGGTCTTC.

The J gene is TRBJ2-7, the V gene TRBV7-2; possible D gene TRBD2, 6 bases. Germline V gene sequence: CDR1 SGHTA, CDR2 FQGNSA. The V and J ends lost 5 bases and 3 bases respectively, with 17 bases between them. The CDR3 runs 15 residues. This CDR3 is CASSLGIAADYEQYF. CDR3 DNA: TGTGCCAGCAGCCTAGGTATAGCGGCCGACTACGAGCAGTACTTC.

The CDR3 spells CASSHPRGRQETQYF. The CDR3 DNA is TGCGCCAGCAGCCACCCACGCGGCAGACAAGAGACCCAGTACTTC. This chain uses TRBV4-1 with TRBJ2-5; no definite D call. The V gene lost 3 bases and the J gene lost 2 bases, with 13 bases spanning the gap. CDR1 is MGHRA and CDR2 is YSYEKL in the germline V gene. The CDR3 is 15 residues long.

This sequence joins TRBV5-6 and TRBJ1-1; 10 bases map to TRBD1. CDR1 and CDR2 from the germline V gene are SGHDT and YYEEEE. The trim removed 5 bases at V and 3 bases at J, leaving 16 bases unmatched. The CDR3 has 18 residues. CDR3 coding DNA: TGTGCCAGCAGGGCCGTAAGGGGGACAGGGGTCTTTGACACTGAAGCTTTCTTT. Translated, it gives CASRAVRGTGVFDTEAFF. Combining the CDR3 with reference TRBV5-6 and TRBJ1-1 gives the whole variable domain DAGVTQSPTHLIKTRGQQVTLRCSPKSGHDTVSWYQQALGQGPQFIFQYYEEEERQRGNFPDRFSGHQFPNYSSELNVNALLLGDSALYLCASRAVRGTGVFDTEAFFGQGTRLTVV.

This rearrangement joins TRBV30 to TRBJ2-3; 9 nucleotides line up with TRBD2. The length of the CDR3 is 15 residues. V shed 0 bases, J shed 6 bases, and the junction held 7 bases outside the gene matches. Germline CDR1 and CDR2: GTSNPN and SVGIG (reference sequence). The CDR3 nucleotides are TGTGCCTGGAGTGTAGCGGGGGGATCATATGATACGCAGTATTTT. Translated: CAWSVAGGSYDTQYF.

The CDR3, as DNA: TGTGCCAGCAGTCCTAGACAGGGGGCTCTCGCTAATTCACCCCTCCACTTT. This translates into CASSPRQGALANSPLHF. The rearrangement joins TRBV28 to TRBJ1-6, with 10 positions matching TRBD1. The V and J ends lost 5 bases and 6 bases, in that order; junction bases with no gene match: 10. This CDR3 region has 17 residues. Germline CDR1 and CDR2: MDHEN and SYDVKM.

In its sample, this clone was seen once. This CDR3 reads CASSPRTGNQPQHF. The CDR3 DNA reads as TGTGCCAGCAGCCCGCGGACGGGGAATCAGCCCCAGCATTTT. This chain links TRBV7-8 with TRBJ1-5; no definite D call. V lost 5 bases and J 4 bases, leaving 12 bases between the germline ends. The CDR3 length is 14 residues. CDR1 and CDR2 (germline): SGHVS, FQNEAQ.

The chain carries TRBV18 and TRBJ2-2; D is unresolved. Trimming left V 3 bases short and J 4 bases short, with 9 bases between. The germline CDR1 and CDR2 sequences are KGHSH and LQKENI. CDR3 length: 14 residues. The CDR3 region has the DNA TGTGCCAGCTCACCGGGCAGACGCACCGGGGAGCTGTTTTTT. Protein product: CASSPGRRTGELFF.

The CDR3 DNA follows: TGTGCCACCGGGACAGGGGGTCCCTACGAGCAGTACTTC. Residues: CATGTGGPYEQYF. The V gene is TRBV6-5, the J gene TRBJ2-7; 11 bases match TRBD1. The trim removed 10 bases at V and 2 bases at J, leaving 4 bases unmatched. Germline V CDR1 and CDR2: MNHEY, SVGAGI. The CDR3 is 13 amino acids.

The chain uses TRBV6-2 or TRBV6-3 and TRBJ2-2; D is perhaps TRBD1 (6 bases). Trimming removed 6 bases from V and 4 bases from J, with 21 bases in between. Germline assignment: CDR1 MNHEY and CDR2 SVGEGT. CDR3 length: 17 amino acids. The chain's CDR3 is CASSPYSEGGATGELFF. The DNA of the CDR3 is TGTGCCAGCAGCCCTTACTCCGAAGGGGGTGCCACCGGGGAGCTGTTTTTT.